This T cell receptor beta chain was captured by sequencing in a study of T cell responses to AZD1222 COVID-19 vaccine. Study-level results: Nearly half of unique spike-specific TCRs reportedly avoided B.1.351 and B.1.1.7 mutated regions. Females outnumbered males among donors, who were mostly white British; clonal diversity was possibly underestimated.

In regard to this clone: The antigen is unknown.

Samples with a second dose at about 4 or about 12 weeks were pooled together. The length of the CDR3 is 14 residues. Germline V gene sequence: CDR1 SGHTA, CDR2 FQGNSA. Trimming removed 5 bases from V and 5 bases from J; junction bases left unmatched: 8. Clones were sequenced by immunoSEQ multiplex PCR, and TCRdb holds only the in-frame ones, with some missing. The data hold about 79,000 clones, with roughly nine tenths observed a single time. The sequenced sample was peripheral blood, obtained 28 days after the second AZD1222 dose. The TCR sequence derives from an adult who received the AZD1222 COVID-19 vaccine. The V and J genes are TRBV7-2 and TRBJ1-1; 7 bases fit TRBD1. This CDR3 reads CASSRRQGETEAFF. CDR3 DNA sequence: TGTGCCAGCAGCCGTAGACAGGGAGAAACTGAAGCTTTCTTT.